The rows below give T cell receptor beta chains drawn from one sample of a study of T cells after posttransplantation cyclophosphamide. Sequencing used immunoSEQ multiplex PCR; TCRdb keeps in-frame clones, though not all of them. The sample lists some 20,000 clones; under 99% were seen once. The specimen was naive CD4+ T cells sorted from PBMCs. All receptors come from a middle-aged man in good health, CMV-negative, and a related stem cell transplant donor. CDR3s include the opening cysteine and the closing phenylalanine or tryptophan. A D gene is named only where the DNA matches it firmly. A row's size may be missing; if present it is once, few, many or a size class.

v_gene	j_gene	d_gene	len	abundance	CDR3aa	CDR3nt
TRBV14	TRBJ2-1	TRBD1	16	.	CASSQLTGGFNNEQFF	TGTGCCAGCAGCCAGCTGACAGGGGGCTTTAATAATGAGCAGTTCTTC
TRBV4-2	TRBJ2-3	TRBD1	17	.	CASSQVSPGQRQDTQYF	TGTGCCAGCAGCCAAGTTTCTCCGGGACAGAGGCAAGATACGCAGTATTTT
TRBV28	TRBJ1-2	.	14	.	CASSLGPLIYGYTF	TGTGCCAGCAGTTTGGGGCCTCTTATCTATGGCTACACCTTC
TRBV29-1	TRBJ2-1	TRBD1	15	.	CSVEGTGVPYNEQFF	TGCAGCGTTGAAGGGACAGGGGTCCCCTACAATGAGCAGTTCTTC
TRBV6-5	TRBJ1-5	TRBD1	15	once	CASRGTGFSNQPQHF	TGTGCCAGCAGAGGGACAGGGTTTTCCAATCAGCCCCAGCATTTT
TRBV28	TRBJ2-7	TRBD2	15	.	CASSLHAGGTYEQYF	TGTGCCAGCAGTTTACATGCGGGAGGGACCTACGAGCAGTACTTC
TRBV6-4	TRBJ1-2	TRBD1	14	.	CASRGRQGRYGYTF	TGTGCCAGCAGGGGAAGACAGGGCCGTTATGGCTACACCTTC
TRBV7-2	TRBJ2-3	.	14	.	CASSSREPTDTQYF	TGTGCCAGCAGCTCTAGAGAACCCACAGATACGCAGTATTTT
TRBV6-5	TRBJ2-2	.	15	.	CASSYSGVWAGELFF	TGTGCCAGCAGTTACTCAGGGGTCTGGGCCGGGGAGCTGTTTTTT
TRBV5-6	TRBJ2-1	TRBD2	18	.	CASSFGGRASGPRGEQFF	TGTGCCAGCAGCTTTGGCGGGAGGGCAAGTGGACCTAGGGGTGAGCAGTTCTTC
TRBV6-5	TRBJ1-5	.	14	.	CASSPFYSNQPQHF	TGTGCCAGCAGTCCCTTCTATAGCAATCAGCCCCAGCATTTT
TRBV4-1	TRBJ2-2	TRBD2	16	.	CASSQDVSGRAGELFF	TGCGCCAGCAGCCAAGATGTAAGCGGGAGGGCCGGGGAGCTGTTTTTT
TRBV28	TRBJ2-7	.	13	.	CATSASGNYEQYF	TGTGCCACTTCAGCGAGCGGAAACTACGAGCAGTACTTC
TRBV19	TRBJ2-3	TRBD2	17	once	CASSRETSGRFRDTQYF	TGTGCCAGTAGTAGGGAGACTAGCGGGAGGTTCAGAGATACGCAGTATTTT
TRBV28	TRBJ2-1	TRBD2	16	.	CASSSGLAGVMGEQFF	TGTGCCAGCAGTTCCGGACTAGCGGGAGTAATGGGTGAGCAGTTCTTC
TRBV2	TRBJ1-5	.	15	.	CASTGGGGINQPQHF	TGTGCCAGCACCGGAGGGGGGGGGATTAATCAGCCCCAGCATTTT
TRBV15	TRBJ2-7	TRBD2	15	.	CATSRDRTSFYEQYF	TGTGCCACCAGCAGAGATAGGACTAGTTTCTACGAGCAGTACTTC
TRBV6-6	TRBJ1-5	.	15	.	CASSYGSRSNQPQHF	TGTGCCAGCAGTTACGGTTCGCGGAGCAATCAGCCCCAGCATTTT
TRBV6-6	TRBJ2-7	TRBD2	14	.	CASFGGRAPREQYF	TGTGCCAGTTTCGGGGGGAGGGCCCCGAGAGAGCAGTACTTC
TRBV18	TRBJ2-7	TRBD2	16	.	CASSLSGTSKLNEQYF	TGTGCCAGCTCACTTAGCGGGACTAGCAAGTTGAACGAGCAGTACTTC
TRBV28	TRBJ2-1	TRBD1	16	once	CASLNTGGRSYNEQFF	TGTGCCAGCCTTAATACAGGGGGCAGGTCCTACAATGAGCAGTTCTTC
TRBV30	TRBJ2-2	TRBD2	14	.	CAWNLAGHTGELFF	TGTGCCTGGAACCTAGCGGGACACACCGGGGAGCTGTTTTTT
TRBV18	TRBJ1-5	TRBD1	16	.	CASSPPGQGINQPQHF	TGTGCCAGCTCCCCGCCGGGACAGGGTATCAATCAGCCCCAGCATTTT
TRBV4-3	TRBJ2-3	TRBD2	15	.	CASSQQREGRDTQYF	TGCGCCAGCAGCCAACAGCGGGAGGGTAGAGATACGCAGTATTTT
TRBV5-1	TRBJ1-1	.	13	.	CASSLNTNTEAFF	TGCGCCAGCAGCCTAAATACGAACACTGAAGCTTTCTTT
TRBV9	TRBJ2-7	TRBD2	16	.	CASSAGTTGGSYEQYF	TGTGCCAGCAGCGCCGGTACGACGGGAGGCTCCTACGAGCAGTACTTC
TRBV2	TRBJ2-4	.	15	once	CASYGQSAAKNIQYF	TGTGCCAGTTACGGACAGAGCGCAGCCAAAAACATTCAGTACTTC
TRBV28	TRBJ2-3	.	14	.	CASSFRFFTDTQYF	TGTGCCAGCAGTTTTCGGTTTTTCACAGATACGCAGTATTTT
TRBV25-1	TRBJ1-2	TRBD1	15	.	CASSDSGGIDYGYTF	TGTGCCAGCAGTGACTCAGGGGGCATCGACTATGGCTACACCTTC
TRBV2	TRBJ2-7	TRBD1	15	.	CASSATGTAAYEQYF	TGTGCCAGCAGTGCCACCGGGACAGCGGCCTACGAGCAGTACTTC
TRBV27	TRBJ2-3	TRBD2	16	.	CASSRGTSGFTDTQYF	TGTGCCAGCAGTCGCGGGACTAGCGGATTTACAGATACGCAGTATTTT
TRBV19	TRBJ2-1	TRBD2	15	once	CASQSPSGSGDEQFF	TGTGCCAGCCAATCCCCTAGCGGGAGTGGGGATGAGCAGTTCTTC
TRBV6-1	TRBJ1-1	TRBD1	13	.	CASSFSGGHEAFF	TGTGCCAGCAGTTTTTCAGGGGGCCATGAAGCTTTCTTT
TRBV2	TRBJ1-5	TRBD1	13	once	CASSGQGNQPQHF	TGTGCCAGCAGCGGACAGGGGAATCAGCCCCAGCATTTT